These T cell receptor beta chains were read from a single sample in a study of hypomethylating agent response in myelodysplastic syndrome. Clones were read by immunoSEQ multiplex PCR, and TCRdb kept only the in-frame ones, dropping some. Here the sample spans about 6,300 clones, approximately 78% being singletons. Sample: bone marrow, taken before or after starting hypomethylating agent treatment for myelodysplastic syndrome (not recorded which). The receptors stem from a human donor with myelodysplastic syndrome. The CDR3 runs from the conserved cysteine through the conserved F or W. D genes are given only for firm matches. Where a row states a size, it is once, few, many or the class of an expanded clone; other rows omit it.

j_call d_call v_call clone_size cdr3_aa cdr3_nt
TRBJ1-1 . TRBV7-6 . CASSARQISNTEAFF TGTGCCAGCAGCGCCCGACAAATATCGAACACTGAAGCTTTCTTT
TRBJ2-5 TRBD1 TRBV11-3 once CASSLEGTEQETQYF TGTGCCAGCAGCTTAGAAGGGACAGAGCAAGAGACCCAGTACTTC
TRBJ1-4 . TRBV19 . CASSITGGDEKLFF TGTGCCAGTAGTATAACTGGGGGTGATGAAAAACTGTTTTTT
TRBJ2-1 . TRBV5-1 . CASSKTQPDNEQFF TGCGCCAGCAGCAAGACCCAGCCCGACAATGAGCAGTTCTTC
TRBJ2-7 . TRBV27 . CASSLGPATYEQYF TGTGCCAGCAGTTTAGGTCCAGCCACCTACGAGCAGTACTTC
TRBJ1-1 . TRBV7-3 . CASSATGQGGQAFF TGTGCCAGCAGCGCAACAGGGCAGGGCGGGCAGGCTTTCTTT
TRBJ2-1 TRBD2 TRBV7-6 . CASSLRASRGAYNEQFF TGTGCCAGCAGCTTACGTGCGTCGCGGGGGGCCTACAATGAGCAGTTCTTC
TRBJ2-3 . TRBV5-1 . CASSRDGTDTQYF TGCGCCAGCAGCCGGGACGGCACAGATACGCAGTATTTT
TRBJ2-2 . TRBV5-4 few CASSAAQINTGELFF TGTGCCAGCAGCGCGGCTCAGATTAACACCGGGGAGCTGTTTTTT
TRBJ2-3 . TRBV11-3 . CASSFAASTDTQYF TGTGCCAGCAGCTTTGCGGCAAGCACAGATACGCAGTATTTT
TRBJ1-1 . TRBV6-1 . CASKGGEGLRSEAFF TGTGCCAGCAAGGGAGGGGAGGGCCTTAGAAGTGAAGCTTTCTTT
TRBJ1-5 TRBD1 TRBV6-1 . CASRTSGGDQPQHF TGTGCCAGCAGAACCTCAGGGGGCGACCAGCCCCAGCATTTT
TRBJ2-1 TRBD1 TRBV5-4 . CASSLTRQGNEQFF TGTGCCAGCAGCTTAACCCGACAGGGGAATGAGCAGTTCTTC
TRBJ2-7 TRBD1 TRBV10-3 . CAITQGQGGYEQYF TGTGCCATCACTCAGGGACAGGGTGGCTACGAGCAGTACTTC
TRBJ2-5 . TRBV15 . CATSRGDSRANRKETQYF TGTGCCACCAGCAGAGGTGACAGTCGGGCCAATAGGAAAGAGACCCAGTACTTC
TRBJ2-1 TRBD2 TRBV7-2 . CASSLLGTSGSNEQFF TGTGCCAGCAGCTTACTCGGGACTAGCGGGAGTAATGAGCAGTTCTTC
TRBJ2-3 . TRBV27 . CASTDRFTDTQYF TGTGCCAGCACCGACAGGTTCACCGATACGCAGTATTTT
TRBJ2-3 . TRBV11-2 . CASSPGVDTQYF TGTGCCAGCAGCCCGGGGGTGGATACGCAGTATTTT
TRBJ2-1 . TRBV6-1 . CASRGFGEQFF TGTGCCAGCAGAGGTTTTGGTGAGCAGTTCTTC
TRBJ1-2 . TRBV4-1 . CASSQDHGGVYGYTF TGCGCCAGCAGCCAAGACCACGGAGGGGTATATGGCTACACCTTC
TRBJ1-2 . TRBV4-3 . CASSRGFDYGYTF TGCGCCAGCAGCCGGGGGTTTGACTATGGCTACACCTTC
TRBJ2-2 . TRBV5-6 . CASSLTRPGELFF TGTGCCAGCAGCTTAACTAGGCCCGGGGAGCTGTTTTTT
TRBJ2-7 . TRBV6-6 . CASSLLAGVYEQYF TGTGCCAGCAGTTTACTAGCTGGGGTTTACGAGCAGTACTTC
TRBJ2-3 . TRBV10-3 . CAISNREIPDTQYF TGTGCCATCAGTAATCGGGAAATCCCAGATACGCAGTATTTT
TRBJ2-5 . TRBV21-1 . CATHMLTSKRPGTQYF TGTGCCACCCACATGCTGACTAGTAAGAGACCGGGGACCCAGTACTTC
TRBJ1-2 . TRBV9 few CASRDYTGYTF TGTGCCAGCAGGGATTATACCGGCTACACCTTC
TRBJ2-2 . TRBV5-1 . CASSLAYSQNTGELFF TGCGCCAGCAGCTTGGCTTACTCCCAGAACACCGGGGAGCTGTTTTTT
TRBJ2-2 TRBD1 TRBV14 . CASSTSGTGKRSGELFF TGTGCCAGCAGCACCTCCGGGACAGGCAAACGATCCGGGGAGCTGTTTTTT
TRBJ1-1 . TRBV28 . CASSPVLGVAMNTEAFF TGTGCCAGCAGCCCAGTTCTGGGGGTTGCTATGAACACTGAAGCTTTCTTT
TRBJ2-5 . TRBV7-2 . CASSLSGRGGRETQYF TGTGCCAGCAGCTTAAGCGGCAGGGGGGGGCGGGAGACCCAGTACTTC
TRBJ1-6 . TRBV7-3 . CASSLNRDSPLHF TGTGCCAGCAGCTTAAATCGCGATTCACCCCTCCACTTT
TRBJ2-2 . TRBV19 . CASSINPGRELFF TGTGCCAGTAGTATCAATCCCGGGAGGGAGCTGTTTTTT
TRBJ2-7 TRBD1 TRBV7-6 few CASSEMGQRTNYEQYF TGTGCCAGCAGCGAAATGGGACAGCGCACCAACTACGAGCAGTACTTC
TRBJ2-7 TRBD2 TRBV19 . CASSIGAGVIEQYF TGTGCCAGTAGTATAGGAGCGGGAGTCATCGAGCAGTACTTC
TRBJ1-5 . TRBV6-5 . CASRRYEAGQPQHF TGTGCCAGCAGGAGATACGAGGCTGGACAGCCCCAGCATTTT
TRBJ2-1 TRBD1 TRBV5-1 few CASSPGTGEQFF TGCGCCAGCAGCCCAGGGACAGGGGAGCAGTTCTTC
TRBJ1-2 TRBD1 TRBV14 . CASSQDLQGKGGYTF TGTGCCAGCAGCCAAGACTTACAGGGGAAGGGTGGCTACACCTTC
TRBJ2-7 . TRBV5-4 . CASRSSSGDYEQYF TGTGCCAGCAGGTCCTCGTCAGGAGACTACGAGCAGTACTTC
TRBJ1-4 . TRBV5-1 . CASSRDGVNEKLFF TGCGCCAGCAGCCGGGACGGGGTTAATGAAAAACTGTTTTTT
TRBJ2-7 . TRBV19 . CASSIGRSSYEQYF TGTGCCAGTAGTATTGGCAGGTCCTCCTACGAGCAGTACTTC